This TCR beta chain came from a study of identical twins. Notes on the study in general: Out-of-frame alpha sequences that twins shared showed excess low generation probability.

In its sample, this clonotype was seen a few times. Its specificity is unknown. Germline loops: CDR1 DFQATT, CDR2 SNEGSKA (reference sequence). V was cut by 0 bases and J by 1 base, with 11 bases left in between. This CDR3 spans 15 amino acids. It was template switching that added a universal primer site, and there were unique molecular identifiers on the cDNA. MiXCR, run by TCRdb on the 5' RACE reads, gives a single entry per CDR3 protein. In the table there are 500,000 or so distinct CDR3 sequences, roughly 13% of which are singletons. The data were also submitted as part of a second study, on yellow fever vaccine responses in identical twins.

Sequencing was done on a sample of CD4+ T cells sorted from blood. The chain links TRBV20-1 to TRBJ2-3, with D uncertain. The receptor was isolated from a woman younger than 30 in good health. CDR3 region: CSARDRIGGTDTQYF. Here the CDR3 DNA reads TGCAGTGCTAGAGATCGGATTGGGGGCACAGATACGCAGTATTTT.